These T cell receptor beta chains were read from a single sample in a study of cytomegalovirus exposure and HLA in healthy donors. The repertoire was sequenced with immunoSEQ multiplex PCR; TCRdb's copy has only in-frame clones and lacks some. The sample records some 200,000 clones, 87% being singletons. Sequenced material: PBMCs. The receptors derive from a girl in the first two years of life in good health and CMV-seronegative. Both conserved end residues are part of each CDR3. D genes are given only for firm matches. Size is omitted from some rows. Given values are once, few, many or a class for expanded clones.

.	.	TRBV5-6	TRBJ2-1	CASSLWGVNPKYNEQFF	TGTGCCAGCAGCTTGTGGGGGGTGAACCCTAAATACAATGAGCAGTTCTTC
.	.	TRBV9	TRBJ1-2	CASRRDNGNGGYTF	TGTGCCAGCCGCCGGGACAACGGGAATGGGGGCTACACCTTC
.	.	TRBV4-2	TRBJ2-7	CASSQPGQTYEQYF	TGTGCCAGCAGCCAACCTGGACAGACCTACGAGCAGTACTTC
TRBD2	.	TRBV6-1	TRBJ2-1	CASSGTSGSDEQFF	TGTGCCAGCAGTGGGACTAGCGGGAGTGATGAGCAGTTCTTC
.	.	TRBV18	TRBJ1-4	CASSTRGPSITNEKLFF	TGTGCCAGCTCAACTCGTGGTCCCTCGATTACTAATGAAAAACTGTTTTTT
.	once	TRBV13	TRBJ2-1	CASSLRPTETYNEQFF	TGTGCCAGCAGCTTACGCCCGACGGAGACCTACAATGAGCAGTTCTTC
TRBD2	.	TRBV4-2	TRBJ2-5	CASSPKDGGVTQETQYF	TGTGCCAGCAGCCCCAAGGACGGGGGGGTTACCCAAGAGACCCAGTACTTC
.	.	TRBV7-6	TRBJ2-2	CASSTPPGELFF	TGTGCCAGCAGCACACCCCCCGGGGAGCTGTTTTTT
.	.	TRBV19	TRBJ2-7	CASSIQGSGEQYF	TGTGCCAGTAGTATCCAAGGGAGCGGCGAGCAGTACTTC
TRBD1	.	TRBV7-2	TRBJ2-2	CASSFLGTGKNTGELFF	TGTGCCAGCAGCTTTTTAGGGACAGGGAAGAACACCGGGGAGCTGTTTTTT
.	.	TRBV27	TRBJ2-1	CASSSPWRSSYNEQFF	TGTGCCAGCAGTTCCCCGTGGCGGAGTTCCTACAATGAGCAGTTCTTC
TRBD2	.	TRBV9	TRBJ2-3	CASSVVGGGRTDTQYF	TGTGCCAGCAGCGTAGTGGGGGGGGGAAGAACAGATACGCAGTATTTT
TRBD1	.	TRBV27	TRBJ2-1	CASSFTLNRGVDEQFF	TGTGCCAGCAGTTTTACCCTGAACAGGGGAGTGGATGAGCAGTTCTTC
TRBD1	.	TRBV5-6	TRBJ1-2	CASSLVGGDGYTF	TGTGCCAGCAGCTTGGTAGGGGGCGATGGCTACACCTTC
.	.	TRBV5-5	TRBJ1-4	CASSFGSGANEKLFF	TGTGCCAGCAGCTTCGGATCCGGAGCGAATGAAAAACTGTTTTTT
.	.	TRBV2	TRBJ1-1	CASSLRGLNTEAFF	TGTGCCAGCAGTTTGCGGGGACTTAACACTGAAGCTTTCTTT
TRBD1	.	TRBV7-9	TRBJ1-4	CASSLANKGAQKLFF	TGTGCCAGCAGCTTAGCAAACAAGGGGGCGCAGAAACTGTTTTTT
.	.	TRBV5-4	TRBJ1-2	CASSLDGLTTLNYGYTF	TGTGCCAGCAGCTTGGATGGACTTACGACTTTAAACTATGGCTACACCTTC
.	few	TRBV19	TRBJ1-1	CAIRTPGSTEAFF	TGTGCCATCAGGACCCCTGGGAGCACTGAAGCTTTCTTT
.	few	TRBV5-1	TRBJ2-7	CASSSLPRRQRTYEQYF	TGCGCCAGCAGCTCACTCCCCCGGCGCCAGCGGACCTACGAGCAGTACTTC
.	.	TRBV27	TRBJ2-1	CASSLQGYNEQFF	TGTGCCAGCAGTTTACAGGGCTACAATGAGCAGTTCTTC
.	.	TRBV5-1	TRBJ2-1	CASSGQLSSEQFF	TGCGCCAGCAGCGGACAACTATCCAGTGAGCAGTTCTTC
.	.	TRBV7-9	TRBJ1-4	CASSLYHGSTGEKLFF	TGTGCCAGCAGCTTATATCACGGATCGACTGGTGAAAAACTGTTTTTT
TRBD1	.	TRBV7-9	TRBJ2-7	CASSLGYRDRGNEQYF	TGTGCCAGCAGCTTAGGATACCGGGACAGGGGGAACGAGCAGTACTTC
TRBD2	.	TRBV27	TRBJ2-1	CASSLNGGGKYNEQFF	TGTGCCAGCAGTTTAAATGGCGGGGGGAAGTACAATGAGCAGTTCTTC
.	once	TRBV10-2	TRBJ2-3	CASKTGVGTDTQYF	TGCGCCAGTAAAACGGGGGTGGGCACAGATACGCAGTATTTT
.	.	TRBV9	TRBJ1-2	CASSVDAGGPNYGYTF	TGTGCCAGCAGCGTAGATGCGGGGGGGCCCAACTATGGCTACACCTTC
.	.	TRBV9	TRBJ1-2	CASSVADIPDAGYTF	TGTGCCAGCAGCGTAGCGGACATACCTGATGCGGGCTACACCTTC
.	.	TRBV7-2	TRBJ2-3	CASSGAGHSTDTQYF	TGTGCCAGCAGCGGAGCGGGACATAGCACAGATACGCAGTATTTT
.	.	TRBV14	TRBJ2-3	CASSQGGGSTDTQYF	TGTGCCAGCAGCCAAGGAGGAGGGTCCACAGATACGCAGTATTTT
.	.	TRBV7-9	TRBJ2-1	CASSLQGSYNEQFF	TGTGCCAGCAGCCTACAGGGATCCTACAATGAGCAGTTCTTC
TRBD1	.	TRBV6-6	TRBJ1-2	CASSFSGTAVYGYTF	TGTGCCAGCAGTTTCTCCGGGACAGCCGTTTATGGCTACACCTTC
.	.	TRBV2	TRBJ1-2	CASSFDRPGGYTF	TGTGCCAGCAGTTTTGACAGGCCCGGTGGCTACACCTTC
.	.	TRBV30	TRBJ2-1	CAWSQNYEQFF	TGTGCCTGGAGCCAAAATTATGAGCAGTTCTTC
.	.	TRBV5-1	TRBJ1-2	CASSLDTGYLGGGYTF	TGCGCCAGCAGCTTGGACACAGGGTATCTAGGAGGTGGCTACACCTTC
.	.	TRBV19	TRBJ2-5	CASSTIGTGEETQYF	TGTGCCAGTAGTACGATCGGGACGGGGGAAGAGACCCAGTACTTC
.	.	TRBV4-3	TRBJ2-1	CASSQVEGRGPFF	TGCGCCAGCAGCCAAGTAGAGGGAAGAGGTCCGTTCTTC
.	.	TRBV5-1	TRBJ1-1	CASSIGEWGLGNTEAFF	TGCGCCAGCAGCATAGGAGAGTGGGGGCTGGGCAACACTGAAGCTTTCTTT
TRBD1	.	TRBV9	TRBJ1-3	CASSVGRWDRYSGNTIYF	TGTGCCAGCAGCGTAGGAAGGTGGGACAGGTATTCGGGAAACACCATATATTTT
TRBD2	once	TRBV7-6	TRBJ2-3	CASSSRLAGNTDTQYF	TGTGCCAGCAGCTCCCGACTAGCGGGGAACACAGATACGCAGTATTTT
.	few	TRBV6-6	TRBJ1-1	CAIKTVLNTEAFF	TGTGCCATTAAGACAGTCCTGAACACTGAAGCTTTCTTT